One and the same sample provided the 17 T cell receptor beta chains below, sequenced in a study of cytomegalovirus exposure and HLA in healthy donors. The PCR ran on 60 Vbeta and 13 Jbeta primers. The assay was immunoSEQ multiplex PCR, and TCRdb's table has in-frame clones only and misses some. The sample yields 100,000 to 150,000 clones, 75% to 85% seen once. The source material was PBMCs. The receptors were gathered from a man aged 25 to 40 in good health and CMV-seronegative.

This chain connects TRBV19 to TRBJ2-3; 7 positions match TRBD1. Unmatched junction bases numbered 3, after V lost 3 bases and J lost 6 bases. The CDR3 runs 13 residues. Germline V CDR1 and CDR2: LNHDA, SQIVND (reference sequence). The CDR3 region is CASSIGTEDTQYF. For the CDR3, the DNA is TGTGCCAGTAGTATCGGGACAGAGGATACGCAGTATTTT.

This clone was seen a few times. The CDR3 here is CASSLSGTVTEAFF. Here the CDR3 DNA reads TGTGCCAGCAGCTTGTCCGGGACAGTAACTGAAGCTTTCTTT. The V gene is TRBV7-6, the J gene TRBJ1-1, with 7 bases matching TRBD1. V was pared by 3 bases and J by 5 bases, with 6 bases of the junction left unmatched. Germline lookup yields CDR1 SGHVS and CDR2 FNYEAQ. The CDR3 extends over 14 amino acids.

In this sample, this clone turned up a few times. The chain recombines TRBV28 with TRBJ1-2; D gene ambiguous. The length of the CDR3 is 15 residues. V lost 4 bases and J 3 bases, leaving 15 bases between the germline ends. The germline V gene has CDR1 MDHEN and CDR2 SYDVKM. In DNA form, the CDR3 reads TGTGCCAGCAGTTCAACTGGAGTTTTGGACTATGGCTACACCTTC. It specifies CASSSTGVLDYGYTF.

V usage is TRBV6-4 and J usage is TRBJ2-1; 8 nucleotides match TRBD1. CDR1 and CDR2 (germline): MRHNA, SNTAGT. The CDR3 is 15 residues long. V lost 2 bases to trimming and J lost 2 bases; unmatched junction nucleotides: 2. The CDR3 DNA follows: TGTGCCAGCAGTGACGGGACAGGACCCTACAATGAGCAGTTCTTC. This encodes CASSDGTGPYNEQFF.

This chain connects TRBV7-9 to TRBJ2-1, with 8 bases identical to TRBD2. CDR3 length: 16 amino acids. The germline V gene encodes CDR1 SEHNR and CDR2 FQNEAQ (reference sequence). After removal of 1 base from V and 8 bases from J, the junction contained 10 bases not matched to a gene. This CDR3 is CASSLEVSGTLDEQFF. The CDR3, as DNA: TGTGCCAGCAGCTTAGAGGTTAGCGGGACCTTGGATGAGCAGTTCTTC.

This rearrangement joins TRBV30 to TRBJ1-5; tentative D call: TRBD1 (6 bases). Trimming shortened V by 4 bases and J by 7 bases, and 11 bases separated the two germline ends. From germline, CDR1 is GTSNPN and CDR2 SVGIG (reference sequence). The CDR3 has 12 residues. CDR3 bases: TGTGCCTGGAACAGGGAAAAGCAGCCCCAGCATTTT. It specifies CAWNREKQPQHF.

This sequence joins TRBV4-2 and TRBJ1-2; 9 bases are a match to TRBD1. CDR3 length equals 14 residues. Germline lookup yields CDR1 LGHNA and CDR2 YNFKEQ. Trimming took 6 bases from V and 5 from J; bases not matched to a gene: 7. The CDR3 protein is CASSDSGTGYGYTF. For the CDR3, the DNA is TGTGCCAGCAGTGACTCCGGGACAGGGTATGGCTACACCTTC.

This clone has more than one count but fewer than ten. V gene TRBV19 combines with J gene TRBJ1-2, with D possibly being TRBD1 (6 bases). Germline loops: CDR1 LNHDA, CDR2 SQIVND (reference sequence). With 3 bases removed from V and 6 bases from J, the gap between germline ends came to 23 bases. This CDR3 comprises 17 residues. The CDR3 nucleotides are TGTGCCAGTAGTATGTACGGGGAGGGGGGTTTTGCGGATGGCTACACCTTC. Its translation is CASSMYGEGGFADGYTF.

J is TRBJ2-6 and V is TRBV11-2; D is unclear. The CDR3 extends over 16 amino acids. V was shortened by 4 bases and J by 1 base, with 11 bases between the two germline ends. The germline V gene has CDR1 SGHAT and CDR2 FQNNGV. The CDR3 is CASSSLEESGANVLTF. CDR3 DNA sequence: TGTGCCAGCAGCTCTCTCGAGGAATCTGGGGCCAACGTCCTGACTTTC.

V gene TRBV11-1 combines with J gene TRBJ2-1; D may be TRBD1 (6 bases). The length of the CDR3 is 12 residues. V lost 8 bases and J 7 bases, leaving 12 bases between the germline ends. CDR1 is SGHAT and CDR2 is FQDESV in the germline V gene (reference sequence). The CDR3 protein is CASGWGRNEQFF. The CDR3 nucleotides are TGTGCCAGCGGCTGGGGGCGGAATGAGCAGTTCTTC.

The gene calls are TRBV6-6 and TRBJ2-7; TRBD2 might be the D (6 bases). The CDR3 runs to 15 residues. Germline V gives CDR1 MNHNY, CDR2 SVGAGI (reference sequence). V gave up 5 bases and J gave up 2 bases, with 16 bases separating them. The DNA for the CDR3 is TGTGCCAGCAGTACCTGGGACGGAGGGACCTACGAGCAGTACTTC. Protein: CASSTWDGGTYEQYF.

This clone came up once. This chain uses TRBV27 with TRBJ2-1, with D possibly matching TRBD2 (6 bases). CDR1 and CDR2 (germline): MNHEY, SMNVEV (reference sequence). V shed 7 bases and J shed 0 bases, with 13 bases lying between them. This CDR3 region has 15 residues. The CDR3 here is CASTLAPSSYNEQFF. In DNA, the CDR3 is TGTGCCAGCACGCTAGCGCCGAGCTCCTACAATGAGCAGTTCTTC.

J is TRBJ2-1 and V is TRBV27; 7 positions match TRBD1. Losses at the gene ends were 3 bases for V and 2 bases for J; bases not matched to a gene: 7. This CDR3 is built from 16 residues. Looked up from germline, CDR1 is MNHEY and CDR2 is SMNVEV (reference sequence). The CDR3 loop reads CASSFLTGFAYNEQFF. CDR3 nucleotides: TGTGCCAGCAGTTTCCTGACAGGGTTCGCCTACAATGAGCAGTTCTTC.

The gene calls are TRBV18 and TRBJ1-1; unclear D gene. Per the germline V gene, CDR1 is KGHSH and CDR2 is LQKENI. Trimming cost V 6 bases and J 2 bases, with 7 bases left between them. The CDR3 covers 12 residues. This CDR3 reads CASSLSNTEAFF. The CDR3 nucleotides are TGTGCCAGCTCCCTAAGTAACACTGAAGCTTTCTTT.

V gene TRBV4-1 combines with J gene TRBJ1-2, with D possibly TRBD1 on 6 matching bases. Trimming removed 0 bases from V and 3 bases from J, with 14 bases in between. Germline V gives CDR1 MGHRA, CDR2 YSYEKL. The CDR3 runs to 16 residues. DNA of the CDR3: TGCGCCAGCAGCCAAGAATTGGGGGGGCTCGACTATGGCTACACCTTC. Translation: CASSQELGGLDYGYTF.

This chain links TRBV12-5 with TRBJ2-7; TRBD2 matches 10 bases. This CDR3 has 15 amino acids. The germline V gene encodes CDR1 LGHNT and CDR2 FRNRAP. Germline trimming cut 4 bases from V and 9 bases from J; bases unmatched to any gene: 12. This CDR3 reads CASGSSAGGPIGQYF. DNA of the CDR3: TGTGCTAGTGGTTCCTCAGCGGGAGGGCCTATTGGGCAGTACTTC.

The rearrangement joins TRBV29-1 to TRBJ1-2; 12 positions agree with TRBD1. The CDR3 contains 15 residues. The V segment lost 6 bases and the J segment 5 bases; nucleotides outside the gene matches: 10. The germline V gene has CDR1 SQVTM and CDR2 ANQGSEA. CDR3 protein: CSVGGQGAPNYGYTF. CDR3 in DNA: TGCAGCGTCGGGGGACAGGGGGCGCCGAATTATGGCTACACCTTC.